This T cell receptor beta chain is from a study of T-cell reconstitution after alpha-beta-depleted transplantation in children. The study's findings and limits: Reported findings indicate that, about two months after transplant, alpha-beta T cells came from several hundred expanded clones, which were derived from non-depleted graft cells. Fresh T-cell production supplied most of the T-cell counts and diversity seen one year after transplant.

V gave up 0 bases and J gave up 0 bases, with 10 bases separating them. Looked up from germline, CDR1 is SGHRS and CDR2 is YFSETQ. The length of the CDR3 is 16 residues. This clonotype was seen at least ten times. The antigen is undetermined. Preparation of the TCRbeta library was carried out with unique molecular identifiers. TCRdb re-analysed the PCR reads in MiXCR, keeping a single row per CDR3 protein. The sample shows tens of thousands of distinct CDR3 sequences, 5.5% to 7.5% of them seen only once. The clonotype was recovered from a male patient under 18 who had a stem cell transplant for acute myeloid leukemia, so the T cells may come from the graft donor. The starting material was PBMCs, mostly from graft donor cells, obtained 180 days after TCRalphabeta/CD19-depleted stem cell transplant. The chain joins TRBV5-1 to TRBJ2-1; D is possibly TRBD2 (5 bases). Here the CDR3 DNA reads TGCGCCAGCAGCTTGGACGGGGTCATCTCCTACAATGAGCAGTTCTTC. Translating it yields CASSLDGVISYNEQFF.